This T cell receptor (beta chain) emerged from a study of shared clonotypes between healthy human individuals. Study-level background: Samples came from two female and a few male donors aged 18 to 49. Study-wide results and limits: Naive CD4 clonotypes were shared across a handful of donors at roughly 5.3%.

This clone has just a few counts. The antigen is undetermined. Germline V gene sequence: CDR1 MNHEY, CDR2 SMNVEV (reference sequence). Trimming pared 9 bases from V and 4 bases from J, leaving 15 bases between. CDR3 length equals 14 residues. The table came from immunoSEQ multiplex PCR; TCRdb's copy has only in-frame clones and leaves some out. The data hold a few million clones, with approximately 90% observed a single time. The receptor was isolated from a man between 18 and 29 years old in good health. Material: naive CD4+ T cells sorted from blood. Subset given: CD45RA+ positively selected. The chain links TRBV27 to TRBJ2-2; possibly TRBD2 for D (5 bases). CDR3 DNA sequence: TGTGCCAGTTCCGGACTCCCACCCACCGGGGAGCTGTTTTTT. Amino acids: CASSGLPPTGELFF.